The clone carrying this T cell receptor beta chain came up a few times. The antigen is not known. A second roughly 7 to 11 cycle PCR used barcoded and J-beta primers. MiXCR, applied by TCRdb to the 5' RACE reads, yields one record per CDR3 protein. Of over 600,000 distinct CDR3 sequences listed, around 50% are singletons. The sample originates from a study of blood T cells in healthy people across ages. General study results and limits: Per-million-T-cell TCR beta diversity fell roughly linearly with age.

Isolated per sample were at least 7 million PBMCs. Trimming stripped 6 bases from V and 5 bases from J, with 17 bases between. CDR3 size: 14 residues. Sequenced: blood. The chain has TRBV12-3 or TRBV12-4 and TRBJ2-7; weak D call: TRBD1 (6 bases). This receptor was taken from an elderly man in good health. CDR3: CASSFDRFSNEQYF. The CDR3 nucleotides are TGTGCCAGCAGCTTCGACAGGTTCAGCAACGAGCAGTACTTC.